The next 11 T cell receptor beta chains were all read from a single sample in a study of blood T cells in healthy people across ages. A second PCR of 7 to 11 cycles used a sample-barcoded 5' primer and a J-beta primer mix. TCRdb itself ran the 5' RACE reads through MiXCR, one entry per CDR3 protein. The data show around 650,000 distinct CDR3 sequences, with approximately 40% seen just once and about 30% held by the top ten. The sequencing input was blood. These receptors were obtained from an older man in good health.

This chain connects TRBV10-3 to TRBJ2-3; 7 nucleotides agree with TRBD1. Trimming cost V 8 bases and J 2 bases; bases outside gene matches: 4. The germline V gene encodes CDR1 ENHRY and CDR2 SYGVKD. There are 13 residues in the CDR3. CDR3 sequence: CAISGQSTDTQYF. The CDR3 coding sequence is TGTGCCATCTCGGGACAGTCCACAGATACGCAGTATTTT.

As regards this clonotype: Germline and junction disagree at one end, which may indicate a read error. The chain couples TRBV3-1 to TRBJ2-3; no clear D. The germline CDR1 and CDR2 sequences are LGHDT and YNNKEL (reference sequence). This CDR3 spans 14 amino acids. The CDR3 region has the DNA TGTACCAGCAGCCAAAGCAGGTCCACAGATACGCAGTATTTT. Amino acid sequence: CTSSQSRSTDTQYF.

The chain links TRBV5-6 to TRBJ2-1; TRBD2 agrees at 7 bases. V was clipped by 1 base and J by 5 bases; unmatched bases: 9. The CDR3 consists of 16 residues. Germline V gives CDR1 SGHDT, CDR2 YYEEEE. Here the CDR3 DNA reads TGTGCCAGCAGCTTGTTTCGGACTAGTCTCAACAATGAGCAGTTCTTC. Translation gives CASSLFRTSLNNEQFF.

A word on this clonotype: One end of the junction is discordant with germline, which a read error may explain. This CDR3 reads CASSLSRWQPQHF. CDR3 coding DNA: TGTGCCAGCAGCTTATCTCGGTGGCAGCCCCAGCATTTT. The chain carries TRBV27 and TRBJ1-5; D remains unclear. CDR1 and CDR2 (germline): MNHEY, SMNVEV (reference sequence). CDR3 length: 13 residues.

The rearrangement joins TRBV7-2 to TRBJ2-7; possibly TRBD1 for D (6 bases). V was shortened by 5 bases and J by 1 base, with 21 bases between the two germline ends. Per germline, CDR1 SGHTA and CDR2 FQGNSA. The CDR3 contains 17 residues. CDR3 amino acids: CASSPPGAGQLSYEQYF. The CDR3 region has the DNA TGTGCCAGCAGCCCCCCCGGAGCTGGACAGCTATCCTACGAGCAGTACTTC.

Ten or more counts support this clonotype. This chain links TRBV20-1 with TRBJ2-7, with D uncertain. Germline CDR1 DFQATT, CDR2 SNEGSKA (reference sequence). CDR3 length: 14 amino acids. The V end was cut by 1 base, the J end by 0 bases, with 10 bases between. The CDR3 DNA follows: TGCAGTGCTAGAGGCTACACGTACTCCTACGAGCAGTACTTC. Encoded protein: CSARGYTYSYEQYF.

The chain carries TRBV4-3 and TRBJ1-6; possible D gene TRBD1, 5 bases. This CDR3 region has 16 residues. CDR1 and CDR2 (germline): LGHNA, YSLEER. V was shortened by 1 base and J by 9 bases, with 16 bases between the two germline ends. CDR3 DNA: TGCGCCAGCAGCCAAGCCAGGGTGGGCGGTGGTTCACCCCTCCACTTT. Amino acids: CASSQARVGGGSPLHF.

As regards this clonotype: A read error is possible here, since a much larger clone lies one base away. V gene TRBV4-2 combines with J gene TRBJ2-6; TRBD2 agrees at 10 bases. V lost 6 bases, J lost 0 bases, and 2 bases stayed unmatched. Per the germline V gene, CDR1 is LGHNA and CDR2 is YNFKEQ. The CDR3 runs to 16 residues. The CDR3: CASRLAGSSGANVLTF. The CDR3 nucleotides are TGTGCCAGCAGACTAGCGGGAAGCTCTGGGGCCAACGTCCTGACTTTC.

The chain is built from TRBV9 and TRBJ2-1; the D is unclear. V gave up 4 bases and J gave up 3 bases, with 14 bases separating them. The CDR3 covers 15 residues. Germline V lookup: CDR1 SGDLS, CDR2 YYNGEE. The CDR3 bases are TGTGCCAGCAGCTTAATTCCTTCGGACTACAATGAGCAGTTCTTC. It translates to CASSLIPSDYNEQFF.

This clonotype was seen many times. This chain joins TRBV7-9 and TRBJ2-7; TRBD1 is a possible D gene (6 bases). CDR1 SEHNR and CDR2 FQNEAQ come from the germline V gene (reference sequence). V gave up 5 bases and J gave up 2 bases, with 10 bases separating them. The CDR3 extends over 13 amino acids. DNA for the CDR3: TGTGCCAGCAGCCCCAGGGGCCCCTACGAGCAGTACTTC. Protein product: CASSPRGPYEQYF.

The genes are TRBV6-1 and TRBJ2-5; 10 positions match TRBD1. The junction had 10 bases not matched to a gene; V was cut back by 5 bases and J by 7 bases. There are 15 residues in the CDR3. Germline loops: CDR1 MNHNS, CDR2 SASEGT. The CDR3 nucleotides are TGTGCCAGCAGTCGGACGGACAGGGGGAGCGGGACCCAGTACTTC. This gives the protein CASSRTDRGSGTQYF.